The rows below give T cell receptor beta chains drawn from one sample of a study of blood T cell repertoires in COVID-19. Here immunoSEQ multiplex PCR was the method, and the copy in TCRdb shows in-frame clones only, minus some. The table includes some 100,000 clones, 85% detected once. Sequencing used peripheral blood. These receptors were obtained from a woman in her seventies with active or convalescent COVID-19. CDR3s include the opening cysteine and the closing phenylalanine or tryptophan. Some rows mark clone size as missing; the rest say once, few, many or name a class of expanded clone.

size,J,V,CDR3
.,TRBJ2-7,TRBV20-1,CSATSRGEQYF
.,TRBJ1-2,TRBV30,CAWSVLREGRYGYTF
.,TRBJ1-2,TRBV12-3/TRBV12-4,CASRGDRGYGYTF
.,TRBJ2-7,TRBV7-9,CASSLAGGFSSYEQYF
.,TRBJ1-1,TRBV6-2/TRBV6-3,CASSYSNNRAMNTEAFF
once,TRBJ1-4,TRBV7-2,CASSIQGSTNEKLFF
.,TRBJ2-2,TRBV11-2,CASSSLNRDRGSGELFF
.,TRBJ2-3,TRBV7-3,CASRTTSTDTQYF
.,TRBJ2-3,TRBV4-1,CASSHGLAGAAADTQYF
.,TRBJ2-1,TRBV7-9,CASSLLGSGSSYNEQFF
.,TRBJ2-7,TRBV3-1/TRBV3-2,CASSQGSLGGAAEQYF
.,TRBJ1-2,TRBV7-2,CASPAVSETTGRNGYTF
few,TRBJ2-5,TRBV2,CAIREMGAIQETQYF
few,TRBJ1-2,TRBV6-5,CASSYSNGGYTF
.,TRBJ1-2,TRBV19,CASSIDSLTAGTLYGYTF
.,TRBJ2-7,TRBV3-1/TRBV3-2,CASSPFSSGEQYF
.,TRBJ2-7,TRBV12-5,CASGLVQWGQGAWEQYF
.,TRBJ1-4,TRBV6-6,CASSPWDFTLFF
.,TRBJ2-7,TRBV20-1,CSTGQGYEQYF
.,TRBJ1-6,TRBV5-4,CASSFYNRNSPLHF
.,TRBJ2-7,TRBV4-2,CASSQDRTASYEQYF
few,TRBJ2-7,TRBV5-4,CASSQDSIYEQYF
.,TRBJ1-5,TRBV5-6,CASTRRGTGGRGSFQPQHF
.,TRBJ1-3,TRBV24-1,CATSGLRGGVWENTIYF
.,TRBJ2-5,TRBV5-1,CASSFSAGETQYF
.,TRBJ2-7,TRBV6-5,CASSYSTKGGGEQYF
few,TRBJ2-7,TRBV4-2,CASSQDVPSGSGGAQYEQYF
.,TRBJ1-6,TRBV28,CASSPQNSPLHF
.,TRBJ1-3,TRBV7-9,CASSSRPGQGGNTIYF
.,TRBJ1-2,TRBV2,CASSEFGYGTAYGYTF
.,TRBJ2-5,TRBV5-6,CASSYGGASQRETQYF
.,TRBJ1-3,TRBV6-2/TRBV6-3,CASSYSTGNTIYF
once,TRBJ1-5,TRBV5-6,CASSFGRVTSNQPQHF
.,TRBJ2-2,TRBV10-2,CASRPGGRGTGELFF
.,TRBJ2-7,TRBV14,CASSQGWASGSYEQYF
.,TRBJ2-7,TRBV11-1,CASTNSGSGGFSEQYF
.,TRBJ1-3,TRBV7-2,CASSRGLGNTIYF
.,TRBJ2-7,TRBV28,CASSSSDRVGLEQYF
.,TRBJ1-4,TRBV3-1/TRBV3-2,CASSPDITNEKLFF
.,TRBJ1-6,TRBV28,CASSSGTGTTNSSPLHF
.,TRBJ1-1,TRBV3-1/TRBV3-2,CASSQPYGGTEAFF
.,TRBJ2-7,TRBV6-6,CASSYDRFYEQYF
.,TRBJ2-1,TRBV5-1,CASSFFVGAGDAGEQFF
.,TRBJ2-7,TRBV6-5,CANSRDSSYEQYF
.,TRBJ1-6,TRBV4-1,CASSQDEQASPLHF